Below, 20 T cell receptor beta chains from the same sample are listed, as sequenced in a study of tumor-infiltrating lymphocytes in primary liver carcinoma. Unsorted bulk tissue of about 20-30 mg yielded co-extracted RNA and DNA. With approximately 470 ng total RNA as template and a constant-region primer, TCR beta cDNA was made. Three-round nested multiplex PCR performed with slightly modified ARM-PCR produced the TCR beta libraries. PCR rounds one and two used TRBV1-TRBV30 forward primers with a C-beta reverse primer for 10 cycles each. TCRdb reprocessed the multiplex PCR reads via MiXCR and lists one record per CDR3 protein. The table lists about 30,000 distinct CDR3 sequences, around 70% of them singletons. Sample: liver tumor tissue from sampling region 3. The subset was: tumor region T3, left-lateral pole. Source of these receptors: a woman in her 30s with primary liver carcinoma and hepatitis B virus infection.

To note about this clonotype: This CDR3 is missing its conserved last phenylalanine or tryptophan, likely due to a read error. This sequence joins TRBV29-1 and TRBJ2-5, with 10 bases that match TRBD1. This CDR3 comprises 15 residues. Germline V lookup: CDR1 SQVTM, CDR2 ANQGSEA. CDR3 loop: CSVEGGTGEQETQYL. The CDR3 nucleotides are TGCAGCGTTGAAGGGGGGACAGGGGAACAAGAGACACAGTACTTA.

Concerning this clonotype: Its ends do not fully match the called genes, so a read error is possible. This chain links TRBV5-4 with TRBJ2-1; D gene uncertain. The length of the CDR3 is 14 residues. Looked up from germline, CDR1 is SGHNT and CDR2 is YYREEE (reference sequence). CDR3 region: CASSASSSYNGQFF. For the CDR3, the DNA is TGTGCCAGCAGCGCGAGTAGCTCCTACAATGGGCAGTTCTTC.

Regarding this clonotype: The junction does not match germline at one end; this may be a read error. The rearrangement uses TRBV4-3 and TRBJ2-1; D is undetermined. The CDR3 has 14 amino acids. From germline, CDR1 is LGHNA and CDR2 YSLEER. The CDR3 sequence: CASSHTELFDEQFF. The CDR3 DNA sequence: TGCGCGAGCAGTCACACAGAGTTGTTCGATGAGCAGTTCTTC.

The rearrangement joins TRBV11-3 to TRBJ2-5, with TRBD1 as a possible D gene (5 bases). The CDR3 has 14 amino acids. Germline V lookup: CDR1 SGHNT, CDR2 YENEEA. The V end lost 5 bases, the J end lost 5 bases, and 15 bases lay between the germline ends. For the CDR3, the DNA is TGTGCCAGCAGCCCGGCAGGGTTGTGGGAGACCCAGTACTTC. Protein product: CASSPAGLWETQYF. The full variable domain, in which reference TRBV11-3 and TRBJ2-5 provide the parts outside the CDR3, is EAGVVQSPRYKIIEKKQPVAFWCNPISGHNTLYWYLQNLGQGPELLIRYENEEAVDDSQLPKDRFSAERLKGVDSTLKIQPAELGDSAVYLCASSPAGLWETQYFGPGTRLLVL.

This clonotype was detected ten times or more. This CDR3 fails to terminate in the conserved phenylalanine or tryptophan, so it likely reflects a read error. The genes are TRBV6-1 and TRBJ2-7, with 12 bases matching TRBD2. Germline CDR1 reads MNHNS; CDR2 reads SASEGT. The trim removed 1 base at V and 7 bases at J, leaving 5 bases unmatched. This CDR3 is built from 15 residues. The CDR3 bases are TGTGCCAGCAGTGAAGAGACTAGCGGGAGTTGGGAGCAGTACCTC. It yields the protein CASSEETSGSWEQYL.

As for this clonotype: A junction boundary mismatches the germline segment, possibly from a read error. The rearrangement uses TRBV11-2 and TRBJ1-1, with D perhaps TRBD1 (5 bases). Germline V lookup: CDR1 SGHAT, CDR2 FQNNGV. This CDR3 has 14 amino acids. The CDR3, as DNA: TGTACCAGCAGATATACGGGGGAGAGGGCTGAAGCTTTCTTT. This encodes CTSRYTGERAEAFF.

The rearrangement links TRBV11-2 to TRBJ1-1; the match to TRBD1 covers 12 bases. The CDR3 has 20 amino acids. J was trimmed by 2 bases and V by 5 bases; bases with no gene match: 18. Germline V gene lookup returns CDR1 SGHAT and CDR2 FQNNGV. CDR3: CASSARDRGRKLCSNTEAFF. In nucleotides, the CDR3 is TGTGCCAGCAGCGCTCGGGACAGGGGGCGCAAGTTGTGTAGTAACACTGAAGCTTTCTTT.

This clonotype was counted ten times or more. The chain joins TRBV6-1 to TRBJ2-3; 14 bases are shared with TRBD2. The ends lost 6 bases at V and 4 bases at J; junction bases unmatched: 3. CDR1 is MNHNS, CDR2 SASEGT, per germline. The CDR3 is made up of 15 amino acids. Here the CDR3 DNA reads TGTGCCAGCAGCGGGACTAGCGGGAGTTCAGATACGCAGTATTTT. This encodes CASSGTSGSSDTQYF.

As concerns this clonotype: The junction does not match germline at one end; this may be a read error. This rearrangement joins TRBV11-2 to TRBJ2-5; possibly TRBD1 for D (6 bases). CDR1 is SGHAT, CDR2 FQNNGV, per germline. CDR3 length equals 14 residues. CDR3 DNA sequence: TGCGCCAGCAGCTTGAGGGGGAGCCATGGGACCCAGTACTTC. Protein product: CASSLRGSHGTQYF.

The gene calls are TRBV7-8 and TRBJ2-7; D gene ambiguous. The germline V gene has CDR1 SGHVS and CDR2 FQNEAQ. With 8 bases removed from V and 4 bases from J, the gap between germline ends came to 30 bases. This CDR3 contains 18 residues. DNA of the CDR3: TGTGCCAGCGACTCGGGTCGCGGTCGTACTATGAGCTCATACGAGCAGTACTTC. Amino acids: CASDSGRGRTMSSYEQYF. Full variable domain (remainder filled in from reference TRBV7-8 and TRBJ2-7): GAGVSQSPRYKVAKRGQDVALRCDPISGHVSLFWYQQALGQGPEFLTYFQNEAQLDKSGLPSDRFFAERPEGSVSTLKIQRTQQEDSAVYLCASDSGRGRTMSSYEQYFGPGTRLTVT.

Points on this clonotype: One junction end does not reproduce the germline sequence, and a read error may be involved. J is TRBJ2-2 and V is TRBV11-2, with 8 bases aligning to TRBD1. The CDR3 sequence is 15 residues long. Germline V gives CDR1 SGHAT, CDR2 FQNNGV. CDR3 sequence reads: CTSSLETGDTGELFF. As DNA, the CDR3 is TGCACCAGCAGCCTAGAGACAGGGGACACCGGGGAGCTGTTTTTT.

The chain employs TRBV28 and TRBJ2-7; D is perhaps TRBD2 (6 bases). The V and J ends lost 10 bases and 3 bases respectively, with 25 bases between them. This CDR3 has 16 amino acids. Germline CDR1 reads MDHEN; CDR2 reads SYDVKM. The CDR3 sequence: CANHPGGLEESYEQYF. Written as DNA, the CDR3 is TGTGCCAATCATCCTGGGGGGTTGGAAGAAAGCTACGAGCAGTACTTC.

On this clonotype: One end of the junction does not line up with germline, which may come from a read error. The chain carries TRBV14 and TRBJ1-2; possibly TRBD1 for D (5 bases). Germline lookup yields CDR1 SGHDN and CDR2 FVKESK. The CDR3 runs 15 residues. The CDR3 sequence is CDSSQDIGGAYGYTF. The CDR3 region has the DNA TGTGACAGCAGCCAGGATATAGGAGGGGCCTATGGCTACACCTTC.

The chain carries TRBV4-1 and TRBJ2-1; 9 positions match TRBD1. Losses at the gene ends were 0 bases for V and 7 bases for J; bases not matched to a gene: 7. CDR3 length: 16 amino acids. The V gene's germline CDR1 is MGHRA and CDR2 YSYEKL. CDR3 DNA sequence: TGCGCCAGCAGCCAAGATCTGGGACAGGGTGTGAATGAGCAGTTCTTC. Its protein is CASSQDLGQGVNEQFF.

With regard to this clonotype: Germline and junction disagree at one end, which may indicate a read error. The CDR3 DNA follows: TGTGCCAGCAGCTTAGATGGGATGGCAGGTAGAGGCTACGTCTTT. It encodes CASSLDGMAGRGYVF. The V and J genes are TRBV11-2 and TRBJ1-2; D remains unclear. This CDR3 has 15 residues. CDR1 SGHAT and CDR2 FQNNGV come from the germline V gene.

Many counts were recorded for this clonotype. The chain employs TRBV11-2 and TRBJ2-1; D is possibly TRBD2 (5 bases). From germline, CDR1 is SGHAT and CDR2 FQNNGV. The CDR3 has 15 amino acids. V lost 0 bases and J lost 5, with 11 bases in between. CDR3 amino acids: CASSLEGGENNEQFF. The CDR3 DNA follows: TGTGCCAGCAGCTTAGAGGGTGGGGAGAACAATGAGCAGTTCTTC.

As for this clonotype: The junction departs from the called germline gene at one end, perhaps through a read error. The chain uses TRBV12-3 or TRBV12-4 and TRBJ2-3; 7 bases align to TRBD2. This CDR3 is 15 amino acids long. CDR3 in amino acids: CDSTLGGASGDTQYF. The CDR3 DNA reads TGTGACAGCACCCTTGGGGGTGCTAGCGGTGATACGCAGTATTTC.

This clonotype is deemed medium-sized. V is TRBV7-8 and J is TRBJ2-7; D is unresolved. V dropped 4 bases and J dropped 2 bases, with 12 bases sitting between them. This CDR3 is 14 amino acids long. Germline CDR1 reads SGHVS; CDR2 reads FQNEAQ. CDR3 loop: CASSSLSAPYEQYF. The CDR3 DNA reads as TGTGCCAGCAGCTCGCTCTCGGCACCCTACGAGCAGTACTTC.

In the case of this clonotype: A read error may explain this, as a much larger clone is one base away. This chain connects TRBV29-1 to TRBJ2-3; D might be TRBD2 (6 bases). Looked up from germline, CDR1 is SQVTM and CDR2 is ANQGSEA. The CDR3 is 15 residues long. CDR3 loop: CTVEGGAGITDTQYF. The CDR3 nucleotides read TGCACCGTTGAGGGCGGGGCCGGCATCACAGATACGCAGTATTTT.

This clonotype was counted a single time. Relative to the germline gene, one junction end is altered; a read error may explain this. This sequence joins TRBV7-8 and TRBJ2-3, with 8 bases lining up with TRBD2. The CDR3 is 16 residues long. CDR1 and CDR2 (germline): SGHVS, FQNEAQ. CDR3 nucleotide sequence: TGTGTCAGCAGCTTAGGAGCGGGAGTGCCTCGTGATACGCAGTATTTT. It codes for CVSSLGAGVPRDTQYF.